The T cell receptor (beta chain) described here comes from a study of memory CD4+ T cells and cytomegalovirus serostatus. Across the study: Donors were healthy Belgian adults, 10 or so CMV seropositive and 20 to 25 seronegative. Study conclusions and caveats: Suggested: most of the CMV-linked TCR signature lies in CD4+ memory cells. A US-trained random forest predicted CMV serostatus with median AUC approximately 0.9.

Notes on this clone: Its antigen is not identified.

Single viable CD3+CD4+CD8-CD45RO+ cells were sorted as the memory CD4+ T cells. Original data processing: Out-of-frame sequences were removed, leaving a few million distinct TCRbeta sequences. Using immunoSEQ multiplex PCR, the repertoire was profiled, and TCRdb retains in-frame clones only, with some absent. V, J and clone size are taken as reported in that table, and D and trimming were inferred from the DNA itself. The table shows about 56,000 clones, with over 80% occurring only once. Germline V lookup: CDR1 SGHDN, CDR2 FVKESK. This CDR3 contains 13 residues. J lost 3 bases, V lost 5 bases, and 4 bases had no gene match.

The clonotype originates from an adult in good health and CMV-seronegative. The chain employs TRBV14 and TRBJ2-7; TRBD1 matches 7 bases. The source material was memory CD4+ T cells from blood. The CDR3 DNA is TGTGCCAGCAGCGACAGGGCACGCTACGAGCAGTACTTC. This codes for CASSDRARYEQYF.